Presented here are 13 T cell receptor beta chains from one specimen sequenced in a study of blood T cell repertoires in COVID-19. The assay was immunoSEQ multiplex PCR, and TCRdb's table has in-frame clones only and misses some. The sample shows about 120,000 clones, around 77% of them seen only once. The sequenced sample was peripheral blood. These receptors originate from a man aged 60 to 75 with active or convalescent COVID-19.

V is TRBV29-1 and J is TRBJ1-1, with a possible D match to TRBD1 (5 bases). Trimming removed 1 base from V and 4 bases from J, with 13 bases in between. The CDR3 covers 14 residues. Germline-derived CDR1 and CDR2 are SQVTM and ANQGSEA. CDR3 sequence (DNA): TGCAGCGTTGAAGGTGGGGCGGTGAGCACTGAAGCTTTCTTT. Residues: CSVEGGAVSTEAFF.

The V gene is TRBV7-8, the J gene TRBJ2-2; perhaps TRBD2 as D (6 bases). Germline V gene sequence: CDR1 SGHVS, CDR2 FQNEAQ. V dropped 2 bases and J dropped 1 base, with 14 bases sitting between them. This CDR3 is 17 amino acids long. CDR3 residues: CASSLSASAQNTGELFF. The CDR3 DNA is TGTGCCAGCAGCTTATCAGCTAGCGCCCAGAACACCGGGGAGCTGTTTTTT. Complete variable domain (other parts from reference TRBV7-8 and TRBJ2-2): GAGVSQSPRYKVAKRGQDVALRCDPISGHVSLFWYQQALGQGPEFLTYFQNEAQLDKSGLPSDRFFAERPEGSVSTLKIQRTQQEDSAVYLCASSLSASAQNTGELFFGEGSRLTVL.

The chain links TRBV24-1 to TRBJ2-5; D possibly corresponds to TRBD1 (6 bases). The ends were cut back, 4 bases at V and 2 bases at J, with 10 bases in the middle. The germline CDR1 and CDR2 sequences are KGHDR and SFDVKD. This CDR3 comprises 14 residues. The CDR3 DNA reads as TGTGCCACCAGTGAAAACAGGGTACAAGAGACCCAGTACTTC. This codes for CATSENRVQETQYF.

The rearrangement uses TRBV9 and TRBJ2-1; tentatively, D is TRBD1 (5 bases). This CDR3 comprises 13 residues. Germline V lookup: CDR1 SGDLS, CDR2 YYNGEE. V lost 3 bases, J lost 9 bases, and 13 bases lay in between. CDR3 residues: CASSDPKGREQFF. The CDR3 DNA reads TGTGCCAGCAGCGACCCCAAGGGGCGTGAGCAGTTCTTC.

The gene calls are TRBV19 and TRBJ2-2; D might be TRBD1 (7 bases). The CDR3 is 16 amino acids. From germline, CDR1 is LNHDA and CDR2 SQIVND (reference sequence). Deletions cut 5 bases from V and 6 bases from J, with 19 bases between. The CDR3 DNA reads as TGTGCCAGTAGTTCGCCCTTTACAGGGGAGGCCGGGGAGCTGTTTTTT. Encoded protein: CASSSPFTGEAGELFF.

The rearrangement joins TRBV4-1 to TRBJ2-1; TRBD2 is a possible D gene (5 bases). The CDR3 spans 19 residues. Trimming pared 9 bases from V and 3 bases from J, leaving 30 bases between. Germline assignment: CDR1 MGHRA and CDR2 YSYEKL. CDR3 in amino acids: CARPPSPGNTPAGYNEQFF. The CDR3, as DNA: TGCGCCAGACCGCCTAGTCCGGGGAACACCCCCGCGGGCTACAATGAGCAGTTCTTC.

The chain has TRBV28 and TRBJ2-2; 7 bases are shared with TRBD2. The germline V gene encodes CDR1 MDHEN and CDR2 SYDVKM. V lost 3 bases and J lost 1; bases outside the gene matches: 11. CDR3 size: 18 residues. DNA of the CDR3: TGTGCCAGCAGTTTGCCCTCCTATAGCGGGTTGAACACCGGGGAGCTGTTTTTT. Its protein is CASSLPSYSGLNTGELFF.

This clone was detected once. The chain carries TRBV5-5 and TRBJ2-2, with no clear D. Germline V lookup: CDR1 SGHKS, CDR2 YYEKEE (reference sequence). Trimming shortened V by 6 bases and J by 0 bases, and 15 bases separated the two germline ends. The CDR3 consists of 16 residues. The CDR3: CASTRVSGSNTGELFF. DNA for the CDR3: TGTGCCAGCACTCGGGTCTCCGGGTCGAACACCGGGGAGCTGTTTTTT.

The CDR3 region has the DNA TGTGCCAGCAGCTCGACAGGGGCTAACTATGGCTACACCTTC. Its translation is CASSSTGANYGYTF. The V and J genes are TRBV5-5 and TRBJ1-2; 8 bases match TRBD1. V trimming: 3 bases; J trimming: 0 bases; junction bases outside the gene matches: 1. CDR3 size: 14 residues. The germline V gene has CDR1 SGHKS and CDR2 YYEKEE (reference sequence).

This sequence joins TRBV5-6 and TRBJ2-7; 9 bases map to TRBD2. V lost 0 bases and J lost 5; bases outside the gene matches: 9. The CDR3 runs to 16 residues. CDR1 is SGHDT, CDR2 YYEEEE, per germline. The CDR3 bases are TGTGCCAGCAGCTTGGTCGGTAGCGGGAGTCTCCACGAGCAGTACTTC. Its protein product is CASSLVGSGSLHEQYF.

The rearrangement uses TRBV19 and TRBJ2-3, with D possibly being TRBD2 (6 bases). CDR3 length: 15 amino acids. The V gene's germline CDR1 is LNHDA and CDR2 SQIVND (reference sequence). V lost 5 bases, J lost 4 bases, and 16 bases lay in between. CDR3 DNA sequence: TGTGCCAGTAGTTCCCCCGGGGGAGGCCCAGATACGCAGTATTTT. This codes for CASSSPGGGPDTQYF.

The chain combines TRBV6-5 with TRBJ2-7; D is undetermined. This CDR3 comprises 15 residues. The germline gives CDR1 MNHEY, CDR2 SVGAGI. V lost 0 bases and J lost 5, with 14 bases in between. CDR3 sequence reads: CASSYSSSSEDEQYF. CDR3 in DNA: TGTGCCAGCAGTTACTCATCCTCGAGTGAGGACGAGCAGTACTTC.

The V call is TRBV6-2 or TRBV6-3, the J call TRBJ1-1; 11 positions match TRBD1. CDR3 size: 14 residues. The germline CDR1 and CDR2 sequences are MNHEY and SVGEGT. V dropped 0 bases and J dropped 11; count of bases not matched to a gene: 5. The CDR3 DNA reads as TGTGCCAGCAGTTACTCGGACAGGGGGCTCTATGCTTTCTTT. It encodes CASSYSDRGLYAFF.